Listed below are T cell receptor beta chains from one sample, sequenced in a study of blood T cell repertoires in COVID-19. Profiling relied on immunoSEQ multiplex PCR, and the TCRdb table lists in-frame clones only, not all of them. The profile shows 40,000 to 50,000 clones, around 83% of them singletons. Sequencing was carried out using peripheral blood. The receptors originated from an elderly woman with acute or convalescent COVID-19. CDR3s include the opening cysteine and the closing phenylalanine or tryptophan. The D gene is left open where the match is weak. A clone size is listed for some rows: how often the clone was seen (once, few, many), or a class if it is expanded.

>-|13|TRBJ2-7|TRBV7-7|-
CASSLDPGREQYF
TGTGCTAGCAGCTTAGATCCAGGGCGTGAGCAGTACTTC
>-|14|TRBJ2-7|TRBV2|-
CASKEGVAVGEQYF
TGTGCCAGCAAGGAAGGGGTTGCCGTTGGTGAGCAGTACTTC
>-|15|TRBJ1-5|TRBV6-1|-
CASSEGAVQGQPQHF
TGTGCCAGCAGTGAAGGGGCCGTTCAGGGTCAGCCCCAGCATTTT
>-|13|TRBJ1-1|TRBV12-5|-
CASATQGLTEAFF
TGTGCTAGTGCCACTCAGGGACTTACTGAAGCTTTCTTT
>-|14|TRBJ1-1|TRBV2|-
CASSEGAVITEAFF
TGTGCCAGCAGTGAAGGTGCGGTAATCACTGAAGCTTTCTTT
>TRBD1|14|TRBJ2-1|TRBV3-1/TRBV3-2|-
CASSPGTGQDEQFF
TGTGCCAGCAGCCCCGGGACAGGGCAAGATGAGCAGTTCTTC
>-|16|TRBJ1-5|TRBV5-1|-
CASSEKGHDSNQPQHF
TGCGCCAGCAGCGAGAAGGGACACGATAGCAATCAGCCCCAGCATTTT
>TRBD1|12|TRBJ2-7|TRBV11-2|-
CASSPQGLEQYF
TGTGCCAGCAGCCCACAGGGGCTCGAGCAGTACTTC
>-|14|TRBJ2-7|TRBV9|-
CASSTSGDLYEQYF
TGTGCCAGCAGCACCTCAGGGGACCTCTACGAGCAGTACTTC
>-|14|TRBJ1-5|TRBV6-5|-
CASSDSAGAQPQHF
TGTGCCAGCAGTGACTCGGCGGGGGCTCAGCCCCAGCATTTT
>TRBD1|17|TRBJ1-1|TRBV2|-
CASSLTGGGTLNTEAFF
TGTGCCAGCAGCTTAACAGGGGGCGGGACCTTAAACACTGAAGCTTTCTTT
>TRBD1|14|TRBJ1-4|TRBV11-2|-
CASSLGDSNEKLFF
TGTGCCAGCAGCTTAGGGGACAGTAATGAAAAACTGTTTTTT
>-|14|TRBJ1-1|TRBV15|-
CATSRGRDRSEAFF
TGTGCCACCAGCAGAGGCAGGGATCGGTCTGAAGCTTTCTTT
>TRBD1|17|TRBJ1-5|TRBV4-2|-
CASSTRDRGRRSQPQHF
TGTGCCAGCAGCACGCGGGACAGGGGGCGCCGTAGTCAGCCCCAGCATTTT
>TRBD2|14|TRBJ2-1|TRBV19|-
CASTSGSSYNEQFF
TGTGCCAGTACTAGCGGGAGCTCCTACAATGAGCAGTTCTTC
>TRBD1|16|TRBJ2-5|TRBV7-2|-
CASSLAGTGGQETQYF
TGTGCCAGCAGCTTAGCCGGGACAGGGGGACAGGAGACCCAGTACTTC
>TRBD1|13|TRBJ1-4|TRBV3-1/TRBV3-2|once
CASSLRGSEKLFF
TGTGCCAGCAGCCTCAGGGGGTCTGAAAAACTGTTTTTT
>TRBD1|14|TRBJ1-1|TRBV7-9|-
CASSLGAGGVEAFF
TGTGCCAGCAGCTTAGGGGCAGGGGGTGTTGAAGCTTTCTTT
>-|16|TRBJ2-2|TRBV5-1|-
CASSRTPGQNTGELFF
TGCGCCAGCAGCCGGACTCCGGGACAAAACACCGGGGAGCTGTTTTTT
>TRBD1|16|TRBJ2-2|TRBV18|once
CASSPWTGVDTGELFF
TGTGCCAGCTCACCATGGACAGGAGTTGACACCGGGGAGCTGTTTTTT
>-|19|TRBJ2-1|TRBV2|-
CASSEWARGNLPENNEQFF
TGTGCCAGCAGTGAATGGGCCAGGGGTAACCTCCCAGAAAACAATGAGCAGTTCTTC
>-|15|TRBJ1-5|TRBV6-6|-
CASSSLGGSNQPQHF
TGTGCCAGCAGTTCCCTCGGGGGATCCAATCAGCCCCAGCATTTT
>-|18|TRBJ2-1|TRBV6-2/TRBV6-3|once
CASSYPFAGASSYNEQFF
TGTGCCAGCAGTTACCCCTTCGCGGGGGCCAGCTCCTACAATGAGCAGTTCTTC
>-|14|TRBJ1-4|TRBV7-8|-
CASSFDSRGEKLFF
TGTGCCAGCAGCTTCGACAGCCGAGGTGAAAAACTGTTTTTT
>TRBD1|14|TRBJ2-7|TRBV4-1|-
CASSLMTGEYEQYF
TGCGCCAGCAGCCTCATGACAGGGGAATACGAGCAGTACTTC
>-|13|TRBJ2-1|TRBV29-1|-
CSATGGAGNEQFF
TGCAGCGCTACGGGTGGGGCAGGTAATGAGCAGTTCTTC
>-|15|TRBJ1-4|TRBV25-1|-
CASSERGGLSEKLFF
TGTGCCAGCAGTGAAAGGGGGGGATTGAGCGAAAAACTGTTTTTT
>-|16|TRBJ1-1|TRBV7-9|few
CASSHNRATEDTEAFF
TGTGCCAGCAGCCATAATCGAGCAACAGAAGACACTGAAGCTTTCTTT
>TRBD1|15|TRBJ1-1|TRBV7-9|-
CASSLRTGGLSEAFF
TGTGCCAGCAGCTTAAGGACAGGGGGTCTATCTGAAGCTTTCTTT
>TRBD2|17|TRBJ2-7|TRBV5-1|-
CASSSRLAGSPSYEQYF
TGCGCCAGCAGCTCGAGACTAGCGGGCTCACCCTCCTACGAGCAGTACTTC
>-|16|TRBJ1-2|TRBV2|few
CASSGGLKRVNYGYTF
TGTGCCAGCAGTGGGGGGCTTAAGAGGGTTAACTATGGCTACACCTTC
>TRBD1|14|TRBJ1-1|TRBV27|-
CASSTGQAGGEAFF
TGTGCCAGCAGTACGGGACAGGCGGGTGGTGAAGCTTTCTTT
>-|15|TRBJ2-7|TRBV4-2|-
CASSQDSTGAYEQYF
TGTGCCAGCAGCCAAGATAGTACAGGCGCCTACGAGCAGTACTTC
>TRBD2|16|TRBJ2-4|TRBV19|-
CASSIGGSPAKNIQYF
TGTGCCAGTAGTATCGGGGGGTCCCCAGCCAAAAACATTCAGTACTTC